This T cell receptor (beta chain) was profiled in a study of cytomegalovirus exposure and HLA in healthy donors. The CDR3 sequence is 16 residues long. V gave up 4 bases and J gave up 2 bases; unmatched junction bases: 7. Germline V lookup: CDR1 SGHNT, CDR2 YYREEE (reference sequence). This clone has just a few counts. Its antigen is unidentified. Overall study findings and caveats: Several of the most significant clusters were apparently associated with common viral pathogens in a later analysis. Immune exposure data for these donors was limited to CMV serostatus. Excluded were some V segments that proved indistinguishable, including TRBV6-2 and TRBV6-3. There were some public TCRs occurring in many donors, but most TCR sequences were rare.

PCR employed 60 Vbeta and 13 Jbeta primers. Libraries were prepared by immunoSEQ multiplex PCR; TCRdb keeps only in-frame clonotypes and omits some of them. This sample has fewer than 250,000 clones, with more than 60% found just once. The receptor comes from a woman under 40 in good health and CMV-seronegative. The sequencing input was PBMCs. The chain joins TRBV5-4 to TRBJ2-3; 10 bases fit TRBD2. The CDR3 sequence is CASSHIAGGNTDTQYF. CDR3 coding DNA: TGTGCCAGCAGCCATATAGCGGGGGGAAACACAGATACGCAGTATTTT.